What follows is one T cell receptor (beta chain) and its context. This record comes from a study of cytomegalovirus exposure and HLA in healthy donors. PCR primers comprised 60 Vbeta and 13 Jbeta primers. Profiling relied on immunoSEQ multiplex PCR, and the TCRdb table lists in-frame clones only, not all of them. The sample holds some 100,000 clones; around 80% are singletons and the top ten take around 3%. V shed 7 bases, J shed 0 bases, and the junction held 14 bases outside the gene matches. The CDR3 extends over 18 amino acids. The V gene's germline CDR1 is LNHNV and CDR2 YYDKDF (reference sequence).

This chain connects TRBV15 to TRBJ2-1; 8 bases agree with TRBD1. The sequenced material came from PBMCs. This sequence originates from a male donor in good health and CMV-seropositive. The CDR3 DNA sequence: TGTGCCACCAAAAGGGGGACAGGCCCTGAGAGCTCCTACAATGAGCAGTTCTTC. It specifies CATKRGTGPESSYNEQFF.